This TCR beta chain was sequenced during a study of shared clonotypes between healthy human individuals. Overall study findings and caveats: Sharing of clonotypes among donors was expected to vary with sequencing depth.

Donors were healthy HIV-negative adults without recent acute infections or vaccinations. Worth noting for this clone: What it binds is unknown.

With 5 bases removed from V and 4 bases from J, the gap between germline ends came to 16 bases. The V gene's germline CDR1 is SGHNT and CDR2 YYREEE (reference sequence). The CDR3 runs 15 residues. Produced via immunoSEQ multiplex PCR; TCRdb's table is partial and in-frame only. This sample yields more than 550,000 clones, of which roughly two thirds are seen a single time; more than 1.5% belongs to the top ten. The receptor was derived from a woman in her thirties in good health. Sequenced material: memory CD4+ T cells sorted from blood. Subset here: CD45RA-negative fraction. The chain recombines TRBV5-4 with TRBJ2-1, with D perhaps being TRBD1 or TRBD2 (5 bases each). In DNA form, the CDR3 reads TGTGCCAGCAGACCGGCCGGGACGCAATACAATGAGCAGTTCTTC. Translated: CASRPAGTQYNEQFF.